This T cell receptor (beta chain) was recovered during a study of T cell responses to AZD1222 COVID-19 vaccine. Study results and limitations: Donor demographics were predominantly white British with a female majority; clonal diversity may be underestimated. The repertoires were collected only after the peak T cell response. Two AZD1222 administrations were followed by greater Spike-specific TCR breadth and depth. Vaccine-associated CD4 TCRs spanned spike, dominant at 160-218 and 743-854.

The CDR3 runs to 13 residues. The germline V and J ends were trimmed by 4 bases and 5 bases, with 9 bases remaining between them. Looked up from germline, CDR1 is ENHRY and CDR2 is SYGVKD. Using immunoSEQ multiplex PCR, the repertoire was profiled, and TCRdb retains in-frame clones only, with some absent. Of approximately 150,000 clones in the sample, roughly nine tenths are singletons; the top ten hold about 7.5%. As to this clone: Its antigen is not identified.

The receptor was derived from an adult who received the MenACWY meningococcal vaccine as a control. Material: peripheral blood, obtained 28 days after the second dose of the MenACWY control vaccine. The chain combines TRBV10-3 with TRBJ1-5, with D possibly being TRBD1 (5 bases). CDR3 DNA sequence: TGTGCCATCAGTGCGCAGGGCGATCAGCCCCAGCATTTT. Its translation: CAISAQGDQPQHF.